The rows below give T cell receptor beta chains drawn from one sample of a study of control samples from healthy donors and cancer patients. Data came from immunoSEQ multiplex PCR; TCRdb stores just in-frame clones and leaves some out. The sample lists roughly 130,000 clones; about nine tenths were seen once. Sequenced sample: blood. The receptors derive from a man aged 18 to 30 in good health. The CDR3 runs from the conserved cysteine through the conserved F or W. The D gene is left open where the match is weak. Clone size is shown for a subset of rows, as once, few, many or a class of expanded clone.

J | size | V | D | CDR3 | DNA
TRBJ1-4 | . | TRBV5-8 | . | CASSSPTPGASGKLFF | TGTGCCAGCAGCAGCCCTACCCCGGGGGCGAGTGGAAAACTGTTTTTT
TRBJ2-3 | . | TRBV6-5 | TRBD2 | CASSPLTSGGYTQYF | TGTGCCAGCAGTCCCCTGACTAGCGGGGGTTATACGCAGTATTTT
TRBJ2-1 | . | TRBV3-1/TRBV3-2 | TRBD2 | CASSPPFERGYNEQFF | TGTGCCAGCAGCCCCCCCTTTGAGCGGGGATACAATGAGCAGTTCTTC
TRBJ1-2 | . | TRBV6-1 | . | CASSEGATANYGYTF | TGTGCCAGCAGTGAAGGGGCGACAGCAAACTATGGCTACACCTTC
TRBJ2-1 | . | TRBV30 | . | CAWGGLPGPYEQFF | TGTGCCTGGGGGGGGTTACCAGGACCCTATGAGCAGTTCTTC
TRBJ1-2 | once | TRBV10-3 | TRBD1 | CAISDGQGSDGYTF | TGTGCCATCAGTGATGGACAGGGTTCGGATGGCTACACCTTC
TRBJ1-4 | once | TRBV2 | TRBD1 | CASSDPGQVNEKLFF | TGTGCCAGCAGTGATCCGGGACAGGTTAATGAAAAACTGTTTTTT
TRBJ1-2 | few | TRBV6-1 | . | CASSEAGVRAGYGYTF | TGTGCCAGCAGTGAAGCCGGGGTCAGGGCAGGCTATGGCTACACCTTC
TRBJ1-5 | . | TRBV6-1 | . | CASSEAPGWGNQPQHF | TGTGCCAGCAGTGAAGCGCCGGGTTGGGGGAATCAGCCCCAGCATTTT
TRBJ2-1 | . | TRBV6-5 | . | CASSNRVNEQFF | TGTGCCAGCAGTAACAGGGTAAATGAGCAGTTCTTC
TRBJ2-7 | . | TRBV5-1 | TRBD1 | CASSLAQGVGFEQYF | TGCGCCAGCAGCTTGGCCCAGGGGGTAGGGTTCGAGCAGTACTTC
TRBJ1-1 | . | TRBV21-1 | . | CASSKVKSSNTEAFF | TGTGCCAGCAGCAAAGTTAAGTCGTCCAACACTGAAGCTTTCTTT
TRBJ1-5 | . | TRBV19 | . | CASQSYSNQPQHF | TGTGCCAGCCAGAGTTATAGCAATCAGCCCCAGCATTTT
TRBJ1-1 | . | TRBV3-1/TRBV3-2 | . | CASSQGGTEAFF | TGTGCCAGCAGCCAAGGAGGCACCGAAGCTTTCTTT
TRBJ2-7 | . | TRBV7-8 | . | CASSLPTKSYEQYF | TGTGCCAGCAGCTTACCCACCAAATCCTACGAGCAGTACTTC
TRBJ1-6 | . | TRBV19 | TRBD1 | CASSEDRGYSPLHF | TGTGCCAGTAGCGAGGACAGGGGATATTCACCCCTCCACTTT
TRBJ1-1 | . | TRBV6-4 | . | CASSPTELNTEAFF | TGTGCCAGCAGTCCGACAGAGTTGAACACTGAAGCTTTCTTT
TRBJ2-1 | . | TRBV3-1/TRBV3-2 | . | CASSQDQDSYNEQFF | TGTGCCAGCAGCCAAGACCAGGATTCGTACAATGAGCAGTTCTTC
TRBJ1-4 | . | TRBV3-1/TRBV3-2 | TRBD1 | CASSQEGGTAEKLFF | TGTGCCAGCAGCCAAGAAGGGGGGACAGCTGAAAAACTGTTTTTT
TRBJ2-3 | . | TRBV2 | TRBD2 | CASRDKAGGGLDTQYF | TGTGCCAGCAGGGATAAAGCGGGAGGCGGGTTGGATACGCAGTATTTT
TRBJ1-2 | . | TRBV4-1 | TRBD1 | CASSHSGTANGYTF | TGCGCCAGCAGCCATTCCGGGACAGCAAATGGCTACACCTTC
TRBJ2-3 | . | TRBV7-9 | . | CASSLGPSGGLTDTQYF | TGTGCCAGCAGCTTAGGCCCCTCGGGCGGCTTAACAGATACGCAGTATTTT
TRBJ1-1 | . | TRBV4-1 | . | CASSQGSGGGLNTEAFF | TGCGCCAGCAGCCAAGGATCGGGAGGGGGACTGAACACTGAAGCTTTCTTT
TRBJ2-3 | . | TRBV28 | . | CASSRDPGEADTQYF | TGTGCCAGCAGTCGGGACCCCGGGGAAGCAGATACGCAGTATTTT
TRBJ2-2 | . | TRBV10-1 | TRBD2 | CASSEAGGPNTGELFF | TGCGCCAGCAGTGAGGCGGGAGGACCGAACACCGGGGAGCTGTTTTTT
TRBJ2-7 | . | TRBV2 | . | CASSINLTYEQYF | TGTGCCAGCAGCATAAACCTCACCTACGAGCAGTACTTC
TRBJ2-5 | . | TRBV4-1 | TRBD2 | CASSQVSGGALETQYF | TGCGCCAGCAGCCAGGTCAGCGGGGGGGCCCTGGAGACCCAGTACTTC
TRBJ1-2 | . | TRBV19 | . | CASSWGGLGYGYTF | TGTGCCAGTAGCTGGGGGGGGTTGGGCTATGGCTACACCTTC
TRBJ2-1 | . | TRBV6-2/TRBV6-3 | TRBD1 | CASSPLGQFLGNEQFF | TGTGCCAGCAGCCCCCTGGGACAGTTCCTGGGCAATGAGCAGTTCTTC
TRBJ1-2 | . | TRBV30 | . | CAWSPRGDYYGYTF | TGTGCCTGGAGCCCACGGGGCGATTACTATGGCTACACCTTC
TRBJ2-5 | few | TRBV3-1/TRBV3-2 | TRBD2 | CASTKSGGTSEETQYF | TGTGCCAGCACCAAGTCCGGAGGGACTAGCGAAGAGACCCAGTACTTC
TRBJ1-4 | . | TRBV30 | . | CAWGPGQSEKLFF | TGTGCCTGGGGGCCGGGACAAAGTGAAAAACTGTTTTTT
TRBJ2-1 | . | TRBV4-3 | . | CASSQEPFNEQFF | TGCGCCAGCAGCCAAGAACCCTTCAATGAGCAGTTCTTC
TRBJ2-7 | . | TRBV2 | . | CASRYINEQYF | TGTGCCAGCAGATATATAAACGAGCAGTACTTC
TRBJ1-4 | . | TRBV15 | . | CATSLGGVNEKLFF | TGTGCCACCAGTCTCGGAGGGGTTAATGAAAAACTGTTTTTT
TRBJ2-6 | . | TRBV18 | . | CASSAAQGFGVLTF | TGTGCCAGCTCGGCCGCCCAGGGATTCGGCGTCCTGACTTTC
TRBJ1-1 | . | TRBV9 | TRBD1 | CASSVGQGALTEAFF | TGTGCCAGCAGCGTGGGACAGGGGGCTCTCACTGAAGCTTTCTTT
TRBJ2-7 | . | TRBV2 | . | CASSGGKGPGNEQYF | TGTGCCAGCAGTGGGGGTAAAGGGCCGGGGAACGAGCAGTACTTC